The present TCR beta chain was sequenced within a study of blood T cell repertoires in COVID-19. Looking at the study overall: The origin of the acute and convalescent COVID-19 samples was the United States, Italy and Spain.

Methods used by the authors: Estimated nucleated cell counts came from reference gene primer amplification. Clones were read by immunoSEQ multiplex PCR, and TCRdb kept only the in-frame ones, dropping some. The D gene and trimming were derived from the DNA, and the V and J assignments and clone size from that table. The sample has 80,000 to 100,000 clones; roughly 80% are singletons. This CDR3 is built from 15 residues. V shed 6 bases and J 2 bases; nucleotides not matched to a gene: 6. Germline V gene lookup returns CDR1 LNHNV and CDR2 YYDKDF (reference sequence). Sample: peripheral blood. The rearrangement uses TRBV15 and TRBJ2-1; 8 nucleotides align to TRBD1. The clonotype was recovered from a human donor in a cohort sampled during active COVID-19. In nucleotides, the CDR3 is TGTGCCACCAGTCGACAGGGGTCAGCCTACAATGAGCAGTTCTTC. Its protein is CATSRQGSAYNEQFF. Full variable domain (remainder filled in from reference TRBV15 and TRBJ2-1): DAMVIQNPRYQVTQFGKPVTLSCSQTLNHNVMYWYQQKSSQAPKLLFHYYDKDFNNEADTPDNFQSRRPNTSFCFLDIRSPGLGDTAMYLCATSRQGSAYNEQFFGPGTRLTVL.